The T cell receptor (beta chain) described here comes from a study of cytomegalovirus exposure and HLA in healthy donors. Whole-study findings and limits: Associated with cytomegalovirus, according to the listing, were 170 or so TCR beta chains. Reported results showed that the classifier diagnosed cytomegalovirus status with high specificity and sensitivity.

Only in-frame clones appear in the TCRdb table, and some are missing; sequencing was by immunoSEQ multiplex PCR. This sample has 200,000 or so clones, with 70% to 85% found just once. The V gene's germline CDR1 is SGHDT and CDR2 YYEEEE. CDR3 size: 13 residues. V dropped 0 bases and J dropped 5; count of bases not matched to a gene: 0. Of note for this clone: No antigen is known for it.

The chain is built from TRBV5-6 and TRBJ2-5, with 8 bases identical to TRBD2. The TCR sequence derives from a woman under 40 in good health and CMV-seropositive. Material for sequencing was PBMCs. The CDR3 sequence: CASSLGGRETQYF. CDR3 coding DNA: TGTGCCAGCAGCTTGGGCGGGAGGGAGACCCAGTACTTC.